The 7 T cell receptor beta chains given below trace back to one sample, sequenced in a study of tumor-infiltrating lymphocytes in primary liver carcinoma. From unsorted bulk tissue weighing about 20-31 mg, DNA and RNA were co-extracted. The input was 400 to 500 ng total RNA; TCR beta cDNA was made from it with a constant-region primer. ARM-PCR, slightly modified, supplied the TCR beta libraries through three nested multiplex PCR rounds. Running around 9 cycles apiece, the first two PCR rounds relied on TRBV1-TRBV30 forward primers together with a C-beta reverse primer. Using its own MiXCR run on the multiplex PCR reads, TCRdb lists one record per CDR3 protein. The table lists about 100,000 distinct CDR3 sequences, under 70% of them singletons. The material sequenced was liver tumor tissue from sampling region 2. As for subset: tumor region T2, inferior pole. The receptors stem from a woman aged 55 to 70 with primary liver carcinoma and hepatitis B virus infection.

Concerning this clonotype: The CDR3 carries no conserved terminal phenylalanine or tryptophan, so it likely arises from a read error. Here the CDR3 DNA reads TGTGCCAGCAGCCAACTGTTGGGGTATGTTGAGCAGTTCTCC. Protein sequence: CASSQLLGYVEQFS. The rearrangement uses TRBV14 and TRBJ2-1; D uncertain. The CDR3 extends over 14 amino acids. Trimming pared 2 bases from V and 9 bases from J, leaving 14 bases between. Germline CDR1 SGHDN, CDR2 FVKESK.

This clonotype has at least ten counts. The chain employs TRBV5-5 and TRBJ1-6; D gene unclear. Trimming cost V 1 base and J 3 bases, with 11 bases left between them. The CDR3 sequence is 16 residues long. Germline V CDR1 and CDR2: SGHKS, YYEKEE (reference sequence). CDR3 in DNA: TGTGCCAGCAGCTTGAGGACGGAAAACTATAATTCACCCCTCCACTTT. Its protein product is CASSLRTENYNSPLHF.

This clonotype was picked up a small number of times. The CDR3 bases are TGTGCCAGCAGCTCCAGCTCCTACGAGCAGTACTTC. Protein sequence: CASSSSSYEQYF. The chain links TRBV25-1 to TRBJ2-7; no firm D call. V was cut by 6 bases and J by 0 bases, with 6 bases left in between. The germline V gene has CDR1 MGHDK and CDR2 SYGVNS. CDR3 length equals 12 residues.

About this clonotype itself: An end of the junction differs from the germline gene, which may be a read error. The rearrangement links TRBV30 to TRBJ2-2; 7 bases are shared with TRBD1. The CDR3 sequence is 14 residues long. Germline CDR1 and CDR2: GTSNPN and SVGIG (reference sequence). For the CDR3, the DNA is TGTGCCTTGAGTGGAACAGGGGTGGCCGGGGAACTGTTTTTT. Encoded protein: CALSGTGVAGELFF.

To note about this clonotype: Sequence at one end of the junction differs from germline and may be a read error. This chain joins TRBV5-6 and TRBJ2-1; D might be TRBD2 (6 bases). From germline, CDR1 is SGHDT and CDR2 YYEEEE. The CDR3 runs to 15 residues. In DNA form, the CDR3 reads TGTGCCAGCAGCTTGTTAGGATTAGCGGACAATGGGCAGTTCTTC. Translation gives CASSLLGLADNGQFF.

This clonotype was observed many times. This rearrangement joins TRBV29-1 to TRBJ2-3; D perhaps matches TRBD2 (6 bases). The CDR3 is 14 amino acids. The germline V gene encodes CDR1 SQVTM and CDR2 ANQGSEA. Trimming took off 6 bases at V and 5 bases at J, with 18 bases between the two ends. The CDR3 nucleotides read TGCAGCGTGCGGGCTCGGGGGTTTGGAGATACGCAGTATTTT. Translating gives CSVRARGFGDTQYF.

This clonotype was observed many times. CDR3 nucleotides: TGTGCCAGCAGCCGGACTCCCTTCTACGAGCAGTACTTC. Its translation: CASSRTPFYEQYF. The rearrangement joins TRBV7-9 to TRBJ2-7, with D maybe TRBD2 (5 bases). This CDR3 has 13 residues. The germline CDR1 and CDR2 sequences are SEHNR and FQNEAQ (reference sequence). Deletions cut 5 bases from V and 3 bases from J, with 11 bases between.